Listed below are T cell receptor beta chains from one sample, sequenced in a study of CXCR3-negative and CXCR3-positive naive CD8 T cells. No DNA is given; TCRdb re-called the 5' RACE reads and lists each CDR3 protein once. Listed are 150,000 or so distinct CDR3 sequences; 0.25% to 0.3% falls within the top ten. Sequenced: naive CXCR3+ CD8+ T cells from blood. These receptors all come from a human donor in good health. Some clones in this sample may be carry-over from other donors' samples. Both conserved end residues are part of each CDR3. Each record gives: CDR3 length, J gene, V gene, CDR3 protein.

len: 15; j_gene: TRBJ2-7; v_gene: TRBV28; CDR3aa: CASSFLSGSSYEQYF
len: 16; j_gene: TRBJ1-5; v_gene: TRBV12-3/TRBV12-4; CDR3aa: CASRISDSSDNQPQHF
len: 13; j_gene: TRBJ2-1; v_gene: TRBV29-1; CDR3aa: CSGERGGLDEQFF
len: 16; j_gene: TRBJ2-1; v_gene: TRBV7-9; CDR3aa: CASSYHSDRGYNEQFF
len: 14; j_gene: TRBJ2-4; v_gene: TRBV12-3/TRBV12-4; CDR3aa: CASSPQIGQEGQNF
len: 12; j_gene: TRBJ1-2; v_gene: TRBV9; CDR3aa: CASSVGLHGYTF
len: 14; j_gene: TRBJ2-7; v_gene: TRBV28; CDR3aa: CAIQRTGQHYEQYF
len: 18; j_gene: TRBJ1-5; v_gene: TRBV29-1; CDR3aa: CSVNDRAGAVRGNQPQHF
len: 12; j_gene: TRBJ1-2; v_gene: TRBV29-1; CDR3aa: CSDWTGEHGYTF
len: 15; j_gene: TRBJ1-5; v_gene: TRBV30; CDR3aa: CAWRPRETGLEPQHF
len: 17; j_gene: TRBJ2-5; v_gene: TRBV4-1; CDR3aa: CASSQGASGKLKETQYF
len: 18; j_gene: TRBJ2-7; v_gene: TRBV4-2; CDR3aa: CASSQEVVVAGEWNEQYF
len: 17; j_gene: TRBJ2-3; v_gene: TRBV12-3/TRBV12-4; CDR3aa: CASTPLGGAGATDTQYF
len: 17; j_gene: TRBJ2-3; v_gene: TRBV6-4; CDR3aa: CASSKAATGFSTDTQYF
len: 12; j_gene: TRBJ1-2; v_gene: TRBV12-5; CDR3aa: CASGVEQYGYTF
len: 16; j_gene: TRBJ2-1; v_gene: TRBV6-2/TRBV6-3; CDR3aa: CASSYRLERGVDEQFF
len: 15; j_gene: TRBJ2-7; v_gene: TRBV28; CDR3aa: CASTPGQGWGYEQYF
len: 13; j_gene: TRBJ2-1; v_gene: TRBV7-3; CDR3aa: CASSGGYDNEQFF
len: 15; j_gene: TRBJ2-1; v_gene: TRBV5-6; CDR3aa: CASSLLVASYNEQFF
len: 15; j_gene: TRBJ2-1; v_gene: TRBV20-1; CDR3aa: CSEVRSGSTYNEQFF
len: 12; j_gene: TRBJ2-7; v_gene: TRBV29-1; CDR3aa: CSVESGTVEQYF
len: 15; j_gene: TRBJ2-3; v_gene: TRBV7-2; CDR3aa: CASSLPSRYTDTQYF
len: 13; j_gene: TRBJ2-1; v_gene: TRBV7-9; CDR3aa: CASSLALSGEQFF
len: 13; j_gene: TRBJ2-1; v_gene: TRBV7-2; CDR3aa: CASSFVGENEQFF
len: 17; j_gene: TRBJ2-7; v_gene: TRBV7-9; CDR3aa: CASSLDGGSRSGNEQYF
len: 12; j_gene: TRBJ2-1; v_gene: TRBV29-1; CDR3aa: CSVSVGAGEQFF
len: 14; j_gene: TRBJ1-2; v_gene: TRBV7-9; CDR3aa: CASSLSGIGDGYTF
len: 13; j_gene: TRBJ2-3; v_gene: TRBV4-1; CDR3aa: CASSRTSTDTQYF
len: 19; j_gene: TRBJ2-3; v_gene: TRBV28; CDR3aa: CASSYPAGLAVYGPDTQYF
len: 17; j_gene: TRBJ1-1; v_gene: TRBV7-7; CDR3aa: CASRATGLEEMNTEAFF
len: 12; j_gene: TRBJ1-1; v_gene: TRBV29-1; CDR3aa: CSALGGDTEAFF
len: 14; j_gene: TRBJ1-1; v_gene: TRBV29-1; CDR3aa: CSVGAWTGVLEAFF
len: 15; j_gene: TRBJ2-7; v_gene: TRBV7-9; CDR3aa: CASSSGVAEGYEQYF
len: 13; j_gene: TRBJ1-1; v_gene: TRBV7-3; CDR3aa: CASSLSTGVEAFF
len: 12; j_gene: TRBJ2-3; v_gene: TRBV5-1; CDR3aa: CASNGDTDTQYF
len: 14; j_gene: TRBJ2-1; v_gene: TRBV4-3; CDR3aa: CASSQGRTGPEQFF
len: 12; j_gene: TRBJ1-1; v_gene: TRBV6-4; CDR3aa: CASSDPGGEAFF
len: 17; j_gene: TRBJ2-2; v_gene: TRBV12-3/TRBV12-4; CDR3aa: CASSLVVRLAGTGELFF
len: 15; j_gene: TRBJ1-2; v_gene: TRBV12-3/TRBV12-4; CDR3aa: CASFTGLIRFYGYTF
len: 11; j_gene: TRBJ2-1; v_gene: TRBV29-1; CDR3aa: CSVEGENEQFF
len: 12; j_gene: TRBJ2-1; v_gene: TRBV7-6; CDR3aa: CASSRREDEQFF
len: 15; j_gene: TRBJ2-5; v_gene: TRBV7-9; CDR3aa: CASSSRQDGGETQYF
len: 15; j_gene: TRBJ1-2; v_gene: TRBV7-2; CDR3aa: CASTPWSSNNYGYTF
len: 12; j_gene: TRBJ2-2; v_gene: TRBV7-9; CDR3aa: CASSLAGGELFF
len: 15; j_gene: TRBJ2-7; v_gene: TRBV28; CDR3aa: CASSFGGTKEGEQYF
len: 14; j_gene: TRBJ2-5; v_gene: TRBV11-1; CDR3aa: CASSLQTVQETQYF
len: 15; j_gene: TRBJ1-5; v_gene: TRBV5-1; CDR3aa: CASSPEGGSNQPQHF
len: 13; j_gene: TRBJ2-5; v_gene: TRBV27; CDR3aa: CASRSDSKETQYF
len: 15; j_gene: TRBJ2-7; v_gene: TRBV20-1; CDR3aa: CSARDFGDATYEQYF
len: 12; j_gene: TRBJ2-1; v_gene: TRBV29-1; CDR3aa: CSVGAGGNEQFF
len: 13; j_gene: TRBJ1-1; v_gene: TRBV19; CDR3aa: CASSNGGATEAFF
len: 15; j_gene: TRBJ2-1; v_gene: TRBV5-1; CDR3aa: CASSFAQRLYNEQFF
len: 15; j_gene: TRBJ2-7; v_gene: TRBV15; CDR3aa: CATSRDRGAQAEQYF
len: 13; j_gene: TRBJ2-7; v_gene: TRBV27; CDR3aa: CATRGLGSYEQYF